This T cell receptor (beta chain) was profiled in a study of blood T cell repertoires in COVID-19. This CDR3 has 15 residues. Per the germline V gene, CDR1 is SGHDT and CDR2 is YYEEEE. The germline V and J ends were trimmed by 4 bases and 4 bases, with 17 bases remaining between them. Sequenced by immunoSEQ multiplex PCR; TCRdb stores in-frame clones only, minus some. Of some 370,000 clones in the sample, roughly 80% are singletons; the top ten hold about 5%. The chain couples TRBV5-6 to TRBJ1-1; D is possibly TRBD1 (5 bases). This clonotype originated in a woman aged 50 to 60 who had recovered from COVID-19. Input material: PBMCs or T cells enriched from blood (not recorded which). CDR3 sequence: CASSRPLRQGTEAFF. The CDR3 bases are TGTGCCAGCAGCCGTCCCCTCCGCCAGGGCACTGAAGCTTTCTTT.